Listed below are T cell receptor beta chains from one sample, sequenced in a study of cytomegalovirus exposure and HLA in healthy donors. Assay: immunoSEQ multiplex PCR; the TCRdb copy retains only in-frame clones and omits some. The sample shows 95,000 to 130,000 clones, approximately 80% of them seen only once. Sequencing input: PBMCs. The receptors come from a man aged 25 to 40 in good health and CMV-seropositive. CDR3s include the opening cysteine and the closing phenylalanine or tryptophan. The D gene is left open where the match is weak. Clone size, where shown, is once, few, many, or a class for clones that have expanded.

V gene	clone size	D gene	J gene	CDR3 DNA	CDR3 protein
TRBV6-4	-	-	TRBJ2-3	TGTGCCAGCAACAACGGAGACCCCACAGATACGCAGTATTTT	CASNNGDPTDTQYF
TRBV28	-	-	TRBJ1-2	TGTGCCAGCACCCCAGGAGGGGCCCTATGGTGGTACACCTTC	CASTPGGALWWYTF
TRBV10-3	few	TRBD1	TRBJ1-1	TGTGCCATCAGTGAGAGGGACAGGGCTACTGAAGCTTTCTTT	CAISERDRATEAFF
TRBV9	-	TRBD2	TRBJ2-4	TGTGCCAGCAGCGGGACTAGCGGGAGGGCCTCCAAAAACATTCAGTACTTC	CASSGTSGRASKNIQYF
TRBV5-1	few	-	TRBJ2-3	TGCGCCAGCAAAGAGGGCAGGGAGGCAGATACGCAGTATTTT	CASKEGREADTQYF
TRBV5-6	-	-	TRBJ2-3	TGTGCCAGCAGCTTGTGGGGGGACACAGATACGCAGTATTTT	CASSLWGDTDTQYF
TRBV7-9	-	TRBD1	TRBJ1-2	TGTGCCAGCAGGTACGAAGGGGGCGGCTACACCTTC	CASRYEGGGYTF
TRBV11-2	-	-	TRBJ2-7	TGTGCCAGCAGCTTAAATAGTATCGGGTCGAGCTCCTACGAGCAGTACTTC	CASSLNSIGSSSYEQYF
TRBV30	-	-	TRBJ1-1	TGTGCCTGGAGTAAAATCTGGAACACTGAAGCTTTCTTT	CAWSKIWNTEAFF
TRBV11-3	few	TRBD1	TRBJ1-2	TGTGCCAGCAGCTTACAGGTCGGACAGGTCCACTATGGCTACACCTTC	CASSLQVGQVHYGYTF
TRBV5-6	-	TRBD1	TRBJ2-7	TGTGCCAGCAGCTCACAGGGGGCGGTCGAGCAGTACTTC	CASSSQGAVEQYF
TRBV9	few	-	TRBJ2-7	TGTGCCAGCAGCATTCGACAGGACTCCTACGAGCAGTACTTC	CASSIRQDSYEQYF
TRBV10-3	-	-	TRBJ1-5	TGTGCCATCAGCGATTACAAGAAAGGCAATCAGCCCCAGCATTTT	CAISDYKKGNQPQHF
TRBV6-5	once	-	TRBJ2-2	TGTGCCAGCAGTTACCTTCCCTTAGATACCGGGGAGCTGTTTTTT	CASSYLPLDTGELFF
TRBV11-3	-	TRBD1	TRBJ2-6	TGTGCCAGCAGCTCCCAGGGGGCGCGGGGTGGGGCCAACGTCCTGACTTTC	CASSSQGARGGANVLTF
TRBV4-1	-	-	TRBJ1-2	TGCGCCAGCAGCCAAGATAGGAGGGCTGACTATGGCTACACCTTC	CASSQDRRADYGYTF
TRBV28	-	TRBD1	TRBJ2-5	TGTGCCAGCAGCAGACAGGGGGGGCAGACCCAGTACTTC	CASSRQGGQTQYF
TRBV11-3	-	TRBD1	TRBJ2-1	TGTGCCAGCAAATACAGGGGCTCCTACAATGAGCAGTTCTTC	CASKYRGSYNEQFF
TRBV10-3	few	TRBD1	TRBJ1-2	TGTGCCATCAGAGGGGGACAGGGGGCCAACTATGGCTACACCTTC	CAIRGGQGANYGYTF
TRBV5-6	-	-	TRBJ1-6	TGTGCCAGCAGCTTGGTCGTCGGGTGGAATTCACCCCTCCACTTT	CASSLVVGWNSPLHF
TRBV5-1	-	TRBD2	TRBJ2-3	TGCGCCAGCAGACTAGCGCCCTCCTCTAGCACAGATACGCAGTATTTT	CASRLAPSSSTDTQYF
TRBV29-1	-	-	TRBJ2-2	TGCAGCGTTGAAGATACGAGCACCGGGGAGCTGTTTTTT	CSVEDTSTGELFF
TRBV2	-	TRBD1	TRBJ1-2	TGTGCCAGCACGCAACAGGGGTATGGCTACACCTTC	CASTQQGYGYTF
TRBV4-2	-	-	TRBJ2-7	TGTGCCAGCAGCCAAGACTATCGAGGTTCCTACGAGCAGTACTTC	CASSQDYRGSYEQYF
TRBV7-2	-	-	TRBJ1-5	TGTGCCAGCAGCTTAGTACAGGCTTACAATCAGCCCCAGCATTTT	CASSLVQAYNQPQHF
TRBV19	-	-	TRBJ1-4	TGTGCCAGTAATTCAGGGGCAACTAATGAAAAACTGTTTTTT	CASNSGATNEKLFF
TRBV7-2	-	-	TRBJ1-5	TGTGCCAGCAGCTCCTGGGGGAGGGATCAGCCCCAGCATTTT	CASSSWGRDQPQHF
TRBV10-3	-	-	TRBJ1-5	TGTGCCATCAGTGGACAGGGCAATCAGCCCCAGCATTTT	CAISGQGNQPQHF
TRBV19	-	-	TRBJ1-5	TGTGCCAGTAGTATTTTTCCGGGAGGGCAGCCCCAGCATTTT	CASSIFPGGQPQHF
TRBV7-2	-	-	TRBJ1-4	TGTGCCAGCAGCTCGGCGGTTAGCGGAAAACTGTTTTTT	CASSSAVSGKLFF
TRBV30	-	-	TRBJ2-5	TGTGCCTGGAGTGGTGGTGGGGCAGGCCAAGAGACCCAGTACTTC	CAWSGGGAGQETQYF
TRBV29-1	-	TRBD2	TRBJ2-5	TGCGGCGGAACTAGCGACCAAGAGACCCAGTACTTC	CGGTSDQETQYF
TRBV18	-	TRBD2	TRBJ2-5	TGTGCCAGCTCACCAGTCCTAGCGGGAGTAGAGACCCAGTACTTC	CASSPVLAGVETQYF
TRBV6-6	-	-	TRBJ1-1	TGTGCCATCGCAGGGAACACTGAAGCTTTCTTT	CAIAGNTEAFF
TRBV19	-	-	TRBJ2-1	TGTGCCAGTAGTATAGTGTCCCACACGATTAATTACAATGAGCAGTTCTTC	CASSIVSHTINYNEQFF
TRBV4-2	-	-	TRBJ1-1	TGTGCCAGCAGCCAAGATTGGTCGTTGAGTCCGGGGAAGGAGAACACTGAAGCTTTCTTT	CASSQDWSLSPGKENTEAFF
TRBV6-1	-	-	TRBJ2-2	TGTGCCAGCAAGCGGTTTGGGGAGCTGTTTTTT	CASKRFGELFF
TRBV10-3	-	-	TRBJ1-5	TGTGCCATCAGTGAGTCGGGGGCCAACAATCAGCCCCAGCATTTT	CAISESGANNQPQHF
TRBV11-1	-	TRBD1	TRBJ2-1	TGTGCCAGCAGCCCCGGACAGGGGGCGTTTTGGGAGCAGTTCTTC	CASSPGQGAFWEQFF
TRBV10-3	-	-	TRBJ2-7	TGTGCCATCAGGACGTCAGGAGGCGAGCAGTACTTC	CAIRTSGGEQYF
TRBV27	-	-	TRBJ2-7	TGTGCCAGCAGGCTAGGAGGATCCTACGAGCAGTACTTC	CASRLGGSYEQYF
TRBV6-1	-	-	TRBJ1-2	TGTGCCAGCAGGGCAGGTGATAACTATGGCTACACCTTC	CASRAGDNYGYTF
TRBV6-6	-	TRBD2	TRBJ2-7	TGTGCCAGCAGTTACCCCGCTAGCGGAGGGGCCTACGAGCAGTACTTC	CASSYPASGGAYEQYF
TRBV9	-	-	TRBJ2-2	TGTGCCAGCAGCCGAATACTAGCTAACACCGGGGAGCTGTTTTTT	CASSRILANTGELFF
TRBV13	-	-	TRBJ1-1	TGTGCCAGCAGCTCCGACAGCCGAGAAGCTTTCTTT	CASSSDSREAFF
TRBV7-6	-	TRBD1	TRBJ1-3	TGTGCCAGCAGCCGAGGACAGGTTGGAAACACCATATATTTT	CASSRGQVGNTIYF
TRBV30	-	TRBD1	TRBJ1-2	TGTGCCTGGAAATCCGGGACAGGGGGAGATGGCTACACCTTC	CAWKSGTGGDGYTF
TRBV7-2	few	-	TRBJ1-2	TGTGCCAGCAGCTTAGTATCCTGGCACTATGGCTACACCTTC	CASSLVSWHYGYTF
TRBV5-1	-	TRBD1	TRBJ2-2	TGCGCCAGCAGCTTGACAGGGGGCAACACCGGGGAGCTGTTTTTT	CASSLTGGNTGELFF
TRBV19	few	TRBD2	TRBJ2-1	TGTGCCAGTAGCCCGGGACTAGAGCCCCACAATGAGCAGTTCTTC	CASSPGLEPHNEQFF
TRBV9	-	-	TRBJ2-5	TGTGCCAGCAGCGCCGTAAAGGAGGAGACCCAGTACTTC	CASSAVKEETQYF
TRBV27	-	TRBD1	TRBJ2-7	TGTGCCAGCAGTTTCGGGACAGCAAGCTCCTACGAGCAGTACTTC	CASSFGTASSYEQYF
TRBV5-4	-	TRBD1	TRBJ1-5	TGTGCCAGCAGCTACGGGGGACAGGGGGCTGCTCAGCCCCAGCATTTT	CASSYGGQGAAQPQHF
TRBV10-3	-	-	TRBJ1-2	TGTGCCATCAGGGCGGCCGGGGGAAGTGGCTACACCTTC	CAIRAAGGSGYTF
TRBV5-1	-	-	TRBJ2-1	TGCGCCAGCAGCCCCGACACTTACAATGAGCAGTTCTTC	CASSPDTYNEQFF
TRBV28	-	TRBD1	TRBJ2-5	TGTGCCAGCAGACTACAGGGGGCAGAGACCCAGTACTTC	CASRLQGAETQYF
TRBV11-2	-	-	TRBJ2-2	TGTGCCAGCAGCTTAACCTCTAGGACCGGGGAGCTGTTTTTT	CASSLTSRTGELFF
TRBV27	-	TRBD1	TRBJ1-1	TGTGCCAGCAGTTTTAAATCCCCCCGGGGGACAGGGTCGAACACTGAAGCTTTCTTT	CASSFKSPRGTGSNTEAFF
TRBV27	-	-	TRBJ1-2	TGTGCCAGCAGTTTATCGTGGTCCCCGACAGGCTATGGCTACACCTTC	CASSLSWSPTGYGYTF
TRBV5-4	-	TRBD2	TRBJ2-3	TGTGCCAGCAGCTCCACTAGCGGGGGCTTTGGGGATACGCAGTATTTT	CASSSTSGGFGDTQYF